Below, one T cell receptor beta chain is given with its context. Described treatment: oral pan-JAK inhibitor, 5-10 mg twice daily. Sorted populations comprised CD4+ and CD8+ T cells obtained from PBMCs. Following RNA extraction, reverse transcription yielded cDNA that acted as the sequencing template. Produced via immunoSEQ multiplex PCR; TCRdb's table is partial and in-frame only. The table includes around 150,000 clones, roughly four fifths detected once. The record originates from a study of CD8+ T cells in alopecia areata. The junction had 8 bases not matched to a gene; V was cut back by 4 bases and J by 2 bases. Germline V gene data show CDR1 as SGHTA and CDR2 as FQGNSA. CDR3 size: 18 residues.

This chain connects TRBV7-2 to TRBJ2-1; the match to TRBD2 covers 13 bases. This sequence was found in a human donor with alopecia areata. The sequenced sample was CD8+ T cells sorted from blood, obtained at week 4, from a patient treated with tofacitinib. The CDR3 DNA reads TGTGCCAGCAGCTACGGACTAGCGGGGGCCCAAACCTACAATGAGCAGTTCTTC. This encodes CASSYGLAGAQTYNEQFF.